The 21 T cell receptor beta chains listed next were all sequenced from one sample in a study of OX40 agonist ivuxolimab in advanced cancers. Libraries were prepared by immunoSEQ multiplex PCR; TCRdb keeps only in-frame clonotypes and omits some of them. This table has 65,000 to 95,000 clones, about 85% appearing once. Specimen: CD4+ or CD8+ T cells sorted from blood, collected in a trial of the OX40 agonist ivuxolimab. These TCRs come from an adult with an advanced solid tumor such as melanoma, head and neck, liver or kidney cancer.

The genes are TRBV23-1 and TRBJ1-5; maybe TRBD1 (6 bases). TRBV23-1 is sorted into the ORF group, with uncertain function. The CDR3 covers 15 residues. Trimming pared 6 bases from V and 2 bases from J, leaving 14 bases between. The CDR3 here is CASSDQGRGNQPQHF. The CDR3 region has the DNA TGCGCCAGCAGCGATCAGGGGAGAGGCAATCAGCCCCAGCATTTT.

This chain joins TRBV5-8 and TRBJ2-1; D is undetermined. Germline V gene sequence: CDR1 SGHTS, CDR2 YDEGEE. The CDR3 consists of 19 residues. V dropped 3 bases and J dropped 3 bases, with 25 bases sitting between them. CDR3 bases: TGTGCCAGCAGCTCCCCCCGAGGTCCAGGCAAAAGAGTCTACAATGAGCAGTTCTTC. Translated: CASSSPRGPGKRVYNEQFF.

The chain uses TRBV2 and TRBJ2-3; no definite D call. Per germline, CDR1 SNHLY and CDR2 FYNNEI. The ends were cut back, 3 bases at V and 3 bases at J, with 7 bases in the middle. CDR3 length equals 13 residues. CDR3 bases: TGTGCCAGCAGTGATCAAGGTACAGATACGCAGTATTTT. Protein product: CASSDQGTDTQYF.

The CDR3 bases are TGTGCCAGCACCCCCCAAGGGTATAGCAATCAGCCCCAGCATTTT. Encoded protein: CASTPQGYSNQPQHF. The chain recombines TRBV28 with TRBJ1-5; no clear D gene. Germline V gene sequence: CDR1 MDHEN, CDR2 SYDVKM. V lost 7 bases to trimming and J lost 0 bases, with 13 bases between them. The CDR3 spans 15 residues.

This chain uses TRBV27 with TRBJ1-1; TRBD1 matches 9 bases. CDR1 MNHEY and CDR2 SMNVEV come from the germline V gene (reference sequence). The V and J ends lost 4 bases and 5 bases, in that order; junction bases with no gene match: 14. The CDR3 covers 17 residues. CDR3 nucleotide sequence: TGTGCCAGCAGTTCCCTATCGGAGGGACAGGGTCAAACTGAAGCTTTCTTT. Its protein is CASSSLSEGQGQTEAFF.

Only a few counts were recorded for this clone. V is TRBV9 and J is TRBJ2-1; the match to TRBD2 covers 7 bases. Germline V lookup: CDR1 SGDLS, CDR2 YYNGEE. The CDR3 is 15 amino acids. J lost 4 bases, V lost 4 bases, and 8 bases had no gene match. The DNA of the CDR3 is TGTGCCAGCAGCTCCGGGAGGACTGGATACAATGAGCAGTTCTTC. Encoded protein: CASSSGRTGYNEQFF.

The CDR3 protein is CASSDRISGELFF. For the CDR3, the DNA is TGTGCCAGCAGTGACAGGATCAGCGGGGAGCTGTTTTTT. This chain uses TRBV6-4 with TRBJ2-2; D call uncertain. The CDR3 is 13 residues long. V lost 2 bases to trimming and J lost 7 bases, with 8 bases between them. Germline CDR1 and CDR2: MRHNA and SNTAGT.

The rearrangement links TRBV19 to TRBJ1-4; D is unresolved. Per germline, CDR1 LNHDA and CDR2 SQIVND (reference sequence). The CDR3 sequence is 14 residues long. V gave up 5 bases and J gave up 1 base, with 8 bases separating them. This CDR3 is CASSEPGTNEKLFF. CDR3 DNA: TGTGCCAGTAGTGAGCCAGGAACTAATGAAAAACTGTTTTTT.

This clone has more than one count but fewer than ten. The chain is built from TRBV30 and TRBJ2-3, with 13 bases identical to TRBD2. Per the germline V gene, CDR1 is GTSNPN and CDR2 is SVGIG (reference sequence). Trimming at V came to 0 bases and at J to 2 bases, leaving 2 bases not matched to a gene. The CDR3 sequence is 16 residues long. The DNA for the CDR3 is TGTGCCTGGAGTGTAGGACTAGCGGGAGACACAGATACGCAGTATTTT. Protein: CAWSVGLAGDTDTQYF.

The chain couples TRBV7-9 to TRBJ2-7; D is undetermined. This CDR3 spans 15 amino acids. V was cut by 5 bases and J by 0 bases, with 14 bases left in between. Germline loops: CDR1 SEHNR, CDR2 FQNEAQ (reference sequence). In DNA form, the CDR3 reads TGTGCCAGCAGCCCACTCCTGGTAGACTCCTACGAGCAGTACTTC. It encodes CASSPLLVDSYEQYF.

J is TRBJ2-1 and V is TRBV5-5; no clear D. Germline CDR1 reads SGHKS; CDR2 reads YYEKEE (reference sequence). CDR3 length: 12 residues. The V end lost 0 bases, the J end lost 8 bases, and 6 bases lay between the germline ends. CDR3 residues: CASSLVGYEQFF. The DNA for the CDR3 is TGTGCCAGCAGCTTGGTCGGGTATGAGCAGTTCTTC. The variable domain in full, with the rest retrieved from reference TRBV5-5 and TRBJ2-1, is DAGVTQSPTHLIKTRGQQVTLRCSPISGHKSVSWYQQVLGQGPQFIFQYYEKEERGRGNFPDRFSARQFPNYSSELNVNALLLGDSALYLCASSLVGYEQFFGPGTRLTVL.

The rearrangement joins TRBV4-3 to TRBJ1-2, with D maybe TRBD1 (5 bases). CDR3 length equals 17 residues. Germline CDR1 and CDR2: LGHNA and YSLEER. V was shortened by 0 bases and J by 4 bases, with 18 bases between the two germline ends. CDR3 residues: CASSQDSGGPDPYGYTF. CDR3 DNA: TGCGCCAGCAGCCAAGATTCCGGGGGACCGGACCCCTATGGCTACACCTTC.

The sample holds a few counts of this clone. The chain uses TRBV18 and TRBJ1-2, with D maybe TRBD1 (6 bases). This CDR3 has 15 amino acids. Trimming left V 3 bases short and J 4 bases short, with 15 bases between. The germline CDR1 and CDR2 sequences are KGHSH and LQKENI. DNA of the CDR3: TGTGCCAGCTCACCGGGCTCACAGGGAGGCTATGGCTACACCTTC. As protein: CASSPGSQGGYGYTF. Using reference TRBV18 and TRBJ1-2 for the parts outside the CDR3, the full variable domain is NAGVMQNPRHLVRRRGQEARLRCSPMKGHSHVYWYRQLPEEGLKFMVYLQKENIIDESGMPKERFSAEFPKEGPSILRIQQVVRGDSAAYFCASSPGSQGGYGYTFGSGTRLTVV.

The CDR3 spells CATGEGLTPDTQYF. DNA for the CDR3: TGTGCCACAGGGGAGGGCCTCACCCCAGATACGCAGTATTTT. The gene calls are TRBV19 and TRBJ2-3; tentative D call: TRBD2 (7 bases). The ends were cut back, 10 bases at V and 4 bases at J, with 18 bases in the middle. The CDR3 extends over 14 amino acids. Germline V gene sequence: CDR1 LNHDA, CDR2 SQIVND (reference sequence).

V usage is TRBV5-1 and J usage is TRBJ1-2, with 10 bases identical to TRBD1. Unmatched junction bases numbered 13, after V lost 1 base and J lost 4 bases. The germline gives CDR1 SGHRS, CDR2 YFSETQ. The CDR3 sequence is 18 residues long. CDR3 residues: CASSLNGTGEALSYGYTF. The CDR3 DNA is TGCGCCAGCAGCTTGAATGGGACAGGGGAAGCCCTGAGCTATGGCTACACCTTC.

The rearrangement links TRBV14 to TRBJ2-1; TRBD2 matches 9 bases. The CDR3 is 17 amino acids. J lost 4 bases, V lost 1 base, and 8 bases had no gene match. Per germline, CDR1 SGHDN and CDR2 FVKESK. This CDR3 reads CASSQVAGLAFYNEQFF. CDR3 in DNA: TGTGCCAGCAGCCAAGTGGCCGGACTAGCGTTTTACAATGAGCAGTTCTTC.

V and J are TRBV4-1 and TRBJ1-5; TRBD1 might be the D (6 bases). V shed 0 bases and J shed 9 bases, with 24 bases lying between them. The CDR3 is 18 amino acids. Germline V gene lookup returns CDR1 MGHRA and CDR2 YSYEKL. CDR3 sequence: CASSQDRVGDKKRPPQHF. The CDR3 coding sequence is TGCGCCAGCAGCCAAGATCGCGTGGGGGACAAAAAACGGCCGCCCCAGCATTTT.

The genes are TRBV6-5 and TRBJ2-3; no clear D gene. Looked up from germline, CDR1 is MNHEY and CDR2 is SVGAGI. The CDR3 has 13 amino acids. Between the trimmed V and J ends, which lost 10 bases and 2 bases, there was a span of 13 bases. CDR3 loop: CATTGHYTDTQYF. CDR3 nucleotides: TGTGCCACTACTGGGCACTACACAGATACGCAGTATTTT.

The V gene is TRBV5-6, the J gene TRBJ2-5; D is unclear. The CDR3 extends over 14 amino acids. Germline V gives CDR1 SGHDT, CDR2 YYEEEE. The V gene lost 3 bases and the J gene lost 2 bases, with 11 bases spanning the gap. CDR3: CASSSPGFQETQYF. CDR3 sequence (DNA): TGTGCCAGCAGCTCGCCCGGTTTTCAAGAGACCCAGTACTTC.

The chain has TRBV7-2 and TRBJ2-2, with D unclear. Germline V gene data show CDR1 as SGHTA and CDR2 as FQGNSA. This CDR3 is 13 amino acids long. The V end lost 4 bases, the J end lost 7 bases, and 10 bases lay between the germline ends. CDR3 sequence (DNA): TGTGCCAGCAGCTCGAGCCCCGGCGGGGAGCTGTTTTTT. This sequence encodes CASSSSPGGELFF.

The V call is TRBV21-1, the J call TRBJ2-2; TRBD2, the table's D call, was not compared with the DNA. TRBV21-1 is reported as a pseudogene. The CDR3 is made up of 11 amino acids. CDR3 nucleotide sequence: TGTGCCGGTCGGGATACCGGGGAGCTGTTTTTT. Protein product: CAGRDTGELFF.